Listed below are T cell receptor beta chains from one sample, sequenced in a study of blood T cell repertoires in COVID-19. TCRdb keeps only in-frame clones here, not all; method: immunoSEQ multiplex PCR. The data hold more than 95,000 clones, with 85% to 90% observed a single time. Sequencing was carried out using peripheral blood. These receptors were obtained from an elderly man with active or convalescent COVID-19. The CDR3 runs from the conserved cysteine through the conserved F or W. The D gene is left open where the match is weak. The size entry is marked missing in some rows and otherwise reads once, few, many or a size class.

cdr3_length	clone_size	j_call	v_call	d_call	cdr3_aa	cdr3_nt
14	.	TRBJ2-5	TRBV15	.	CATSRDGGGETQYF	TGTGCCACCAGCAGAGATGGGGGGGGCGAGACCCAGTACTTC
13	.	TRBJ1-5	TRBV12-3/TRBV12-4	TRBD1	CASSLTGIQPQHF	TGTGCCAGCAGCCTGACAGGGATTCAGCCCCAGCATTTT
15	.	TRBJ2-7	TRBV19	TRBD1	CASRRQGASSYEQYF	TGTGCCAGTAGGCGTCAGGGGGCTAGCTCCTACGAGCAGTACTTC
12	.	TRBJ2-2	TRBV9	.	CASSPPVGELFF	TGTGCCAGCAGCCCACCAGTCGGGGAGCTGTTTTTT
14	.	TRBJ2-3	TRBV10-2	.	CATTPTTFTDTQYF	TGCGCAACCACTCCAACCACCTTCACAGATACGCAGTATTTT
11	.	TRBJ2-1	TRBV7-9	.	CASSRESEQFF	TGTGCCAGCAGCCGTGAGAGTGAGCAGTTCTTC
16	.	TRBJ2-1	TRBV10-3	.	CAISDRTRHSYNEQFF	TGTGCCATCAGTGACCGGACTCGGCACTCCTACAATGAGCAGTTCTTC
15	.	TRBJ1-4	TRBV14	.	CASSQAPGVHEKLFF	TGTGCCAGCAGCCAAGCTCCCGGGGTTCATGAAAAACTGTTTTTT
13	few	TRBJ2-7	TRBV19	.	CASTAPTVNEQYF	TGTGCCAGTACCGCCCCGACAGTTAACGAGCAGTACTTC
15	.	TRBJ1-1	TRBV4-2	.	CASSQAPSLNTEAFF	TGTGCCAGCAGCCAGGCTCCTAGTCTGAACACTGAAGCTTTCTTT
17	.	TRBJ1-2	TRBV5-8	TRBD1	CASSPGAGGLPSEGYTF	TGTGCCAGCAGCCCCGGGGCAGGGGGCCTGCCGTCGGAAGGCTACACCTTC
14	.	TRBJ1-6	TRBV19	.	CASSGQNYNSPLHF	TGTGCCAGTAGTGGACAGAACTATAATTCACCCCTCCACTTT
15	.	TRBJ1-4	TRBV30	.	CACPGGQRGNEKLFF	TGTGCCTGCCCGGGAGGACAGAGAGGCAATGAAAAACTGTTTTTT
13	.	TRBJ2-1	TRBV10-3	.	CAIRQRTNNEQFF	TGTGCCATCAGGCAGCGGACTAACAATGAGCAGTTCTTC
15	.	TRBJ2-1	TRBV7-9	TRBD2	CASSPRGVAYNEQFF	TGTGCCAGCAGCCCTCGGGGGGTGGCCTACAATGAGCAGTTCTTC
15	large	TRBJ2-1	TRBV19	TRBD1	CASSLTGSSYNEQFF	TGTGCCAGTAGCCTGACAGGGAGCTCCTACAATGAGCAGTTCTTC
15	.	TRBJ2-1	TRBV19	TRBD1	CASSIDINRGNEQFF	TGTGCCAGTAGTATAGATATTAACAGGGGCAATGAGCAGTTCTTC
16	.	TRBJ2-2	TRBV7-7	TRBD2	CASSPKAAGVTGELFF	TGTGCCAGCAGCCCGAAGGCAGCGGGAGTCACCGGGGAGCTGTTTTTT
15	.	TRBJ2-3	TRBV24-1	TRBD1	CATSQPGQGPDTQYF	TGTGCCACCTCCCAACCGGGACAGGGACCAGATACGCAGTATTTT
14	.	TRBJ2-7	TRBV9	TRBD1	CASSRQGSSYEQYF	TGTGCCAGCAGCCGACAGGGGTCTTCCTACGAGCAGTACTTC
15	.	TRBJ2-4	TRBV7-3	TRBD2	CASSISAGAKNIQYF	TGTGCCAGCAGCATATCAGCGGGGGCAAAAAACATTCAGTACTTC
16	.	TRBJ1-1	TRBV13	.	CASSLGLGGANTEAFF	TGTGCCAGCAGCTTAGGCCTAGGGGGGGCCAACACTGAAGCTTTCTTT
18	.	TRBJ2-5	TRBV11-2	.	CASSSPPEGRRGLKTQYF	TGTGCCAGCAGCTCCCCCCCCGAAGGGCGCCGGGGTTTAAAGACCCAGTACTTC
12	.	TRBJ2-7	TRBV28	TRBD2	CASIGLAAEQYF	TGTGCCAGCATTGGACTAGCGGCCGAGCAGTACTTC
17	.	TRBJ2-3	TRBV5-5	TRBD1	CASSLRGLAASTDTQYF	TGTGCCAGCAGCTTGAGGGGGCTAGCCGCCTCCACAGATACGCAGTATTTT
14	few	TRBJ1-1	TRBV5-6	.	CASSWGHQNTEAFF	TGTGCCAGCAGCTGGGGACATCAGAACACTGAAGCTTTCTTT
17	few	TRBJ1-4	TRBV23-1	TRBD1	CASSQSEGTGGGEKLFF	TGCGCCAGCAGTCAATCAGAGGGGACAGGGGGTGGTGAAAAACTGTTTTTT